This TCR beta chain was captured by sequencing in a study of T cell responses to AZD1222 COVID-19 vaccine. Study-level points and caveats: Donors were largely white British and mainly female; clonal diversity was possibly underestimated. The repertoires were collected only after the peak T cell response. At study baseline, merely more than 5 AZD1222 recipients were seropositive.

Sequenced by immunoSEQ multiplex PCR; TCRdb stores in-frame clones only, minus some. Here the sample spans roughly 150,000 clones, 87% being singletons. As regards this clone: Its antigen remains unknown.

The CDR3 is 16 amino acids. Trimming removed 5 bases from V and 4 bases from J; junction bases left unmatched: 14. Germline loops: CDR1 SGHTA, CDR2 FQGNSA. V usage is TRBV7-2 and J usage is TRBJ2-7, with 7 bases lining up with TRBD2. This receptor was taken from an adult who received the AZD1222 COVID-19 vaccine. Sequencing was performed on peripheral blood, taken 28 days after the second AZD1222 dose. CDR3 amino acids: CASSPWGTTTKYEQYF. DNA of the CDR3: TGTGCCAGCAGCCCATGGGGGACTACAACGAAATACGAGCAGTACTTC.